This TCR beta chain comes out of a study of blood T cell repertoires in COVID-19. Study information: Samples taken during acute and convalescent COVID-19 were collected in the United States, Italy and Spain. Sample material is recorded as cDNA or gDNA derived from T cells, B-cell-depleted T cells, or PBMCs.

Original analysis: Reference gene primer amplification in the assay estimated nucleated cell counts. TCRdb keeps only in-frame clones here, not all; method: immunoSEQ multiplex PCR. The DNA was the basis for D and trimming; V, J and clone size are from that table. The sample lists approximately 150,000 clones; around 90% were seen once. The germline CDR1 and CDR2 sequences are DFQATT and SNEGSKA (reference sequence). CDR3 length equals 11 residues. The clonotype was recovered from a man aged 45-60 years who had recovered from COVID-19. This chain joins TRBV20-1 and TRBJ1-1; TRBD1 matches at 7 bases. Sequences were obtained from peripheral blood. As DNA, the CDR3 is TGCACCGCGGGACAGCTCACTGAAGCTTTCTTT. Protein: CTAGQLTEAFF.